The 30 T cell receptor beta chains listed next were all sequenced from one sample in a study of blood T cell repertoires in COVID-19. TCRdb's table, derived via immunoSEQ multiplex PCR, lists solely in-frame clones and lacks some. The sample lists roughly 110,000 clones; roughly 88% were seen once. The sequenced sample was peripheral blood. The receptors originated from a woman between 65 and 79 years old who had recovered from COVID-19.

CDR3 region: CASSYFTGTTTDTQYF. The CDR3 bases are TGTGCCAGCAGCTATTTTACCGGGACAACAACGGATACGCAGTATTTT. V usage is TRBV5-4 and J usage is TRBJ2-3; D might be TRBD1 (6 bases). Germline values: CDR1 SGHNT, CDR2 YYREEE (reference sequence). The CDR3 has 16 amino acids. The V end lost 3 bases, the J end lost 6 bases, and 20 bases lay between the germline ends.

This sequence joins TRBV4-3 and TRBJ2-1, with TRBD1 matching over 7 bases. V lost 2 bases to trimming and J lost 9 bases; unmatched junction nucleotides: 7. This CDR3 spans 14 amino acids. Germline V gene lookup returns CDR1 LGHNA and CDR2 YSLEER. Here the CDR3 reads CASSQLWTGTEQFF. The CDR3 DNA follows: TGCGCCAGCAGCCAACTCTGGACAGGCACTGAGCAGTTCTTC.

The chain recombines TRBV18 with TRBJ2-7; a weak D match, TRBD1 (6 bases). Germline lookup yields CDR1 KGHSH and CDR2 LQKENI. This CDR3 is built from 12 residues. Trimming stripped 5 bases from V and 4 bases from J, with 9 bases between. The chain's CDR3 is CASSSGVYEQYF. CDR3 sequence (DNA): TGTGCCAGCTCATCAGGGGTATACGAGCAGTACTTC. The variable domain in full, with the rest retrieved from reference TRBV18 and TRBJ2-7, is NAGVMQNPRHLVRRRGQEARLRCSPMKGHSHVYWYRQLPEEGLKFMVYLQKENIIDESGMPKERFSAEFPKEGPSILRIQQVVRGDSAAYFCASSSGVYEQYFGPGTRLTVT.

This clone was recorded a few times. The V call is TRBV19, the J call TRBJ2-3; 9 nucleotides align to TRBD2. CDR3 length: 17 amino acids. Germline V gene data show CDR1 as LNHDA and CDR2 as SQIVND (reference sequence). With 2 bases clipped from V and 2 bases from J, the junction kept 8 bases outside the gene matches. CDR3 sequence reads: CASSISPSGGFTDTQYF. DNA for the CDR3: TGTGCCAGTAGTATAAGTCCCAGCGGGGGGTTCACAGATACGCAGTATTTT. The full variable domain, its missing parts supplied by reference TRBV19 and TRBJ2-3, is DGGITQSPKYLFRKEGQNVTLSCEQNLNHDAMYWYRQDPGQGLRLIYYSQIVNDFQKGDIAEGYSVSREKKESFPLTVTSAQKNPTAFYLCASSISPSGGFTDTQYFGPGTRLTVL.

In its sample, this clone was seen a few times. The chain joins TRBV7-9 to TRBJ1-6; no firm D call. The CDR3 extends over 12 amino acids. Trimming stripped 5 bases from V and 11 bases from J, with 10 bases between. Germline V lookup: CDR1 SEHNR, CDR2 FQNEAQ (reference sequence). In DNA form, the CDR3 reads TGTGCCAGCAGCCTAAGCACCGCACCCCTCCACTTT. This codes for CASSLSTAPLHF.

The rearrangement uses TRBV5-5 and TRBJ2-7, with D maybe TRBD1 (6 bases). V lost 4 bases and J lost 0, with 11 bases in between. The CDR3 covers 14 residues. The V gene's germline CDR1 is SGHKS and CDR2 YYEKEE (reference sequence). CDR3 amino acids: CASSRTANSYEQYF. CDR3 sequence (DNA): TGTGCCAGCAGCCGGACAGCCAACTCCTACGAGCAGTACTTC.

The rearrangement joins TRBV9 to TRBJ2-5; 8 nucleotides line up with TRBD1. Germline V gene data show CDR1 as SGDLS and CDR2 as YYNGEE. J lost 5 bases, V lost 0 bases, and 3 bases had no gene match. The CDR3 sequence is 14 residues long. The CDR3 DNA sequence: TGTGCCAGCAGCGTAGGGACAGGGTGGGAGACCCAGTACTTC. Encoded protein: CASSVGTGWETQYF.

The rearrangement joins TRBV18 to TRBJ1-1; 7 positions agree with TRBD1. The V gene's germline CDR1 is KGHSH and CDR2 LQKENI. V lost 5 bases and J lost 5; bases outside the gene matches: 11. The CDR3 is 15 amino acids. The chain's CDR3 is CASSSDRVLGTEAFF. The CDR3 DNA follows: TGTGCCAGCTCATCAGACAGGGTTTTGGGGACTGAAGCTTTCTTT.

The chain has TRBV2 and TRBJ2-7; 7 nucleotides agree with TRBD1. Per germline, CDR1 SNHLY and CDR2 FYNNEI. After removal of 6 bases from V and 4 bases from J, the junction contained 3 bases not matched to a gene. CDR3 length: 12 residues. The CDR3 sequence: CASRKGAYEQYF. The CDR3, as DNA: TGTGCCAGCAGAAAGGGGGCGTACGAGCAGTACTTC.

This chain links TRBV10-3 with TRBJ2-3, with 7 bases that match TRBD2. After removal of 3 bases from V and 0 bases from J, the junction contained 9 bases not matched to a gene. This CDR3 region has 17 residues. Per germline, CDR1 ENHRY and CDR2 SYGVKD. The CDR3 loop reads CAISERGRGLSTDTQYF. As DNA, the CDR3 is TGTGCCATCAGTGAAAGGGGTAGGGGACTAAGCACAGATACGCAGTATTTT.

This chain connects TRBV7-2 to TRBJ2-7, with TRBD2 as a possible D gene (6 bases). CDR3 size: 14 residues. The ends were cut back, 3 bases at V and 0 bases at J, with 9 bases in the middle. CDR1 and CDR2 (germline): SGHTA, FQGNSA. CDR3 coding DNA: TGTGCCAGCAGCTTCGGCGGGGCCTCCTACGAGCAGTACTTC. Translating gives CASSFGGASYEQYF.

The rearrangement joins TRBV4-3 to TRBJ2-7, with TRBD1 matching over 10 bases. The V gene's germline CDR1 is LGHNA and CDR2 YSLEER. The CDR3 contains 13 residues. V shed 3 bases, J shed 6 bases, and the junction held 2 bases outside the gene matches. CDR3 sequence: CASSQGQGIEQYF. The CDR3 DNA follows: TGCGCCAGCAGCCAGGGACAGGGGATCGAGCAGTACTTC.

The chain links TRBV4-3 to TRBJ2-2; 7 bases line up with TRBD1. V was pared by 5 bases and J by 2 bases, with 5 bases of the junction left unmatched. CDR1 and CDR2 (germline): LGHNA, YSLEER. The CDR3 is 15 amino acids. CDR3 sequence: CASSSGTANTGELFF. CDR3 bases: TGCGCCAGCAGCTCCGGGACAGCAAACACCGGGGAGCTGTTTTTT.

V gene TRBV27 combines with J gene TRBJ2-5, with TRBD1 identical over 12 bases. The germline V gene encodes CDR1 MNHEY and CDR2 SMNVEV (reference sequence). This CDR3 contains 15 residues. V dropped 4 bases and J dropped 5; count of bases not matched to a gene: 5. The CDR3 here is CASSSGDRGPETQYF. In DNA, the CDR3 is TGTGCCAGCAGTTCGGGGGACAGGGGGCCCGAGACCCAGTACTTC.

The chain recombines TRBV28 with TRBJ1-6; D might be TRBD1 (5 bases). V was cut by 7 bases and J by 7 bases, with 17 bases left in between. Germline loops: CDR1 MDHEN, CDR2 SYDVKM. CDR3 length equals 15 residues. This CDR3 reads CASTTPGRPNSPLHF. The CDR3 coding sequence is TGTGCCAGCACCACACCAGGGCGCCCCAATTCACCCCTCCACTTT.

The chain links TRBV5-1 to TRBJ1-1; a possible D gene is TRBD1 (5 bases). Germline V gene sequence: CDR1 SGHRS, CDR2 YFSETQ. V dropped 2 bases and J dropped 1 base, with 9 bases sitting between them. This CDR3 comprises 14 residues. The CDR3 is CASSLDRSNTEAFF. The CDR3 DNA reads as TGCGCCAGCAGCTTAGACAGATCGAACACTGAAGCTTTCTTT.

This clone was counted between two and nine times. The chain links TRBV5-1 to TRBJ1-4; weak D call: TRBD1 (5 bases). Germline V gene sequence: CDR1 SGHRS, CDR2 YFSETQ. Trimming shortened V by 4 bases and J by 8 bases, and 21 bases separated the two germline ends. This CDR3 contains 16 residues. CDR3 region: CASSPEGRSSREKLFF. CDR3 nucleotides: TGCGCCAGCAGCCCTGAGGGGAGGTCGTCTAGAGAAAAACTGTTTTTT.

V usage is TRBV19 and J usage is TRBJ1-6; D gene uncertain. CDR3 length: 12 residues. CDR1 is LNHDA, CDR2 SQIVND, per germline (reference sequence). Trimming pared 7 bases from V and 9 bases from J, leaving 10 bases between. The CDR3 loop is CASTARGSPLHF. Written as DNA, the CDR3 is TGTGCCAGTACAGCCCGGGGTTCACCCCTCCACTTT.

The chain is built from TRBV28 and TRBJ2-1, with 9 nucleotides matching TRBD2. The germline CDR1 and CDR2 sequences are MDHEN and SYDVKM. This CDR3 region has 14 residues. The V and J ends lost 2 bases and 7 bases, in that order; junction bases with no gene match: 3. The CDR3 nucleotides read TGTGCCAGCAGTTTACTAGCGGGGTTTAATGAGCAGTTCTTC. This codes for CASSLLAGFNEQFF.

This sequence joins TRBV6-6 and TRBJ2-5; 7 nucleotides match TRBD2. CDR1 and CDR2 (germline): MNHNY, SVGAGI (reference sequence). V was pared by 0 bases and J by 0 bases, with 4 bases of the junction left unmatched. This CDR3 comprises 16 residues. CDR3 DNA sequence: TGTGCCAGCAGTTACTCGATCGGGGGGAACCAAGAGACCCAGTACTTC. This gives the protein CASSYSIGGNQETQYF.

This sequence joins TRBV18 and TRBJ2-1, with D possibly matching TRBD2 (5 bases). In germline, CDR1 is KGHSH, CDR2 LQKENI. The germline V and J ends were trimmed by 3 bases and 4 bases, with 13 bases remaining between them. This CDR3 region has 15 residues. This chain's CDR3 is CASSPAGGQYNEQFF. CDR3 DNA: TGTGCCAGCTCACCTGCTGGCGGGCAATACAATGAGCAGTTCTTC.

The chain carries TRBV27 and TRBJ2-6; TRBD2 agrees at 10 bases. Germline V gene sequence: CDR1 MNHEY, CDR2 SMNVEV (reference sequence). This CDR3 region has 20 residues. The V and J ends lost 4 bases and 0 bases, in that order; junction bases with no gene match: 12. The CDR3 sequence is CASSYKTGTSVSSGANVLTF. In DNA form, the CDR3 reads TGTGCCAGCAGTTACAAGACCGGGACTAGCGTGAGCTCTGGGGCCAACGTCCTGACTTTC. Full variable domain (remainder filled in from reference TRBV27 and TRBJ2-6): EAQVTQNPRYLITVTGKKLTVTCSQNMNHEYMSWYRQDPGLGLRQIYYSMNVEVTDKGDVPEGYKVSRKEKRNFPLILESPSPNQTSLYFCASSYKTGTSVSSGANVLTFGAGSRLTVL.

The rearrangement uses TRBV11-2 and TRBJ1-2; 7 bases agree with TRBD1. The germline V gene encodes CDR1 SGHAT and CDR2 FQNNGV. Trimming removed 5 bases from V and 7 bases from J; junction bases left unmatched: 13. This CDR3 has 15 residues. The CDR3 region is CASSKDRRQGRGYTF. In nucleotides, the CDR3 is TGTGCCAGCAGCAAAGATCGGCGACAGGGCCGTGGCTACACCTTC.

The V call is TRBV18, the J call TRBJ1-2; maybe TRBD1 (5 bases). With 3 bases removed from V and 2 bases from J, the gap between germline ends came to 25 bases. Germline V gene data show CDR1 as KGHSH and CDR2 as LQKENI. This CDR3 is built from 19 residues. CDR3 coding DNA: TGTGCCAGCTCACCCAATCTGGGAAGGGGCGATACCCTAAACTATGGCTACACCTTC. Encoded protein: CASSPNLGRGDTLNYGYTF.

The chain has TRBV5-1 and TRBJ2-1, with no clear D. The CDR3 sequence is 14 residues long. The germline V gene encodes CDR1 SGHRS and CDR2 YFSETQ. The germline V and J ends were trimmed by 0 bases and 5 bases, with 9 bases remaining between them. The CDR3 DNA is TGCGCCAGCAGCTTGGATGGGCGAAACAATGAGCAGTTCTTC. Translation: CASSLDGRNNEQFF.

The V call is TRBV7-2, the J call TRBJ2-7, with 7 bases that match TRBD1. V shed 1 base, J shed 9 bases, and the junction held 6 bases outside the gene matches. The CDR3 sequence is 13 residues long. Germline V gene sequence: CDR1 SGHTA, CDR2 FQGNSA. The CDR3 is CASSLGNRGRQYF. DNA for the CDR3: TGTGCCAGCAGCTTAGGCAACAGGGGAAGGCAGTACTTC.

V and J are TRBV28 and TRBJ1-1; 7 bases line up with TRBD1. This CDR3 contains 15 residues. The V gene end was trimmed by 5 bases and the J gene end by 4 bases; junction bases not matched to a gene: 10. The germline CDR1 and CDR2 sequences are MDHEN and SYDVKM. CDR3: CASSTPDRRATEAFF. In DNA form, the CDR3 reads TGTGCCAGCAGTACCCCGGACAGGAGGGCCACTGAAGCTTTCTTT.

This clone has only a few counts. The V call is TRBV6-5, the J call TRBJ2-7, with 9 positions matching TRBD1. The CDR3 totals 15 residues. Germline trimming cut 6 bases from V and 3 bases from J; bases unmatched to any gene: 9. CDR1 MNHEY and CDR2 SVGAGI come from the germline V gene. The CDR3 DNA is TGTGCCAGCAGCCTTACCAGGACAGGGGTCTACGAGCAGTACTTC. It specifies CASSLTRTGVYEQYF.

Here the CDR3 reads CASRGDRVRQPQHF. DNA for the CDR3: TGTGCCAGCAGGGGGGACAGGGTAAGACAGCCCCAGCATTTT. This chain joins TRBV2 and TRBJ1-5; 9 bases fit TRBD1. The CDR3 length is 14 residues. V trimming: 6 bases; J trimming: 7 bases; junction bases outside the gene matches: 7. Germline V gene sequence: CDR1 SNHLY, CDR2 FYNNEI.

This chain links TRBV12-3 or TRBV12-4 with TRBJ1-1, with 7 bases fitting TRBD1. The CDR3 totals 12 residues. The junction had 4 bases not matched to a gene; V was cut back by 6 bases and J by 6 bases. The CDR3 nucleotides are TGTGCCAGCAGCTATGGGACAGCTGAAGCTTTCTTT. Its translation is CASSYGTAEAFF.